This T cell receptor (beta chain) was found in a study of chemoradiotherapy in HPV16-positive cancers. CDR1 is SQVTM, CDR2 ANQGSEA, per germline. Trimming removed 4 bases at V and 8 bases at J, with 11 bases between. The CDR3 loop spans 11 amino acids. Only in-frame clones appear in the TCRdb table, and some are missing; sequencing was by immunoSEQ multiplex PCR. The data hold about 2,300 clones, with around 87% observed a single time. The sample was tumor tissue, taken from a patient who underwent chemoradiotherapy. The chain recombines TRBV29-1 with TRBJ1-2, with D unresolved. The sequence was obtained from a human donor with HPV-associated anogenital cancer. CDR3 loop: CSVGEGWGYTF. CDR3 in DNA: TGCAGCGTTGGGGAGGGCTGGGGCTACACCTTC.